Given below is one TCR beta chain in context. The antigen remains undetermined. The library gave individual cDNA molecules unique molecular identifiers. TCRdb re-called the RACE reads through MiXCR, storing one row per CDR3 protein. This table has approximately 370,000 distinct CDR3 sequences, roughly 6% appearing once. This record comes from a study of human T cells and chemical hapten exposure. Study as a whole: On the upper back, patch tests were applied with 0.01% DPC and read at 6 days.

General study points: Among expanded TCRs, significantly more large CDR3 similarity clusters formed than among controls.

Described time point: pre-sensitization, week 0. The sample's treatment: therapeutic diphenylcyclopropenone sensitization with weekly scalp DPC. The input for sequencing was whole blood, taken in connection with sensitization to the hapten diphenylcyclopropenone (DPC). The receptor was isolated from a woman aged 18-29 years with alopecia areata. Some clones in this sample may be carry-over from other donors' samples.

The CDR3 is CASSLEVGRLLEETQYF. In DNA, the CDR3 is TGTGCCAGCAGTTTAGAGGTGGGTCGTCTTCTCGAAGAGACCCAGTACTTC. V gene TRBV12-3 or TRBV12-4 combines with J gene TRBJ2-5; no clear D gene. V lost 1 base and J 3 bases, leaving 18 bases between the germline ends. The CDR3 is made up of 17 amino acids.